The subject of this entry is one T cell receptor (beta chain). What it binds is not known. V was pared by 0 bases and J by 2 bases, with 5 bases of the junction left unmatched. Looked up from germline, CDR1 is SGHVS and CDR2 is FQNEAQ. The CDR3 consists of 16 residues. The data were taken from a study of shared clonotypes between healthy human individuals. Naive CD8 cells lacked CD45RO, underwent positive selection for CCR7 and left out terminally differentiated effector memory CD45RA+ cells. Measured with immunoSEQ multiplex PCR; TCRdb has only the in-frame clones, and not every one. Among hundreds of thousands of clones listed, over 90% were seen once. The study's findings and limits: On the whole, naive subsets had larger estimated richness than memory subsets had. The donor pool, a small one, limited the genetic and exposure-history diversity represented.

The clonotype comes from a man between 25 and 39 years old in good health. The gene calls are TRBV7-8 and TRBJ1-2; 8 bases align to TRBD1. Sequencing input: naive CD8+ T cells sorted from blood. The CDR3 is CASSLAGQGANYGYTF. In nucleotides, the CDR3 is TGTGCCAGCAGCTTAGCTGGACAGGGCGCGAACTATGGCTACACCTTC.